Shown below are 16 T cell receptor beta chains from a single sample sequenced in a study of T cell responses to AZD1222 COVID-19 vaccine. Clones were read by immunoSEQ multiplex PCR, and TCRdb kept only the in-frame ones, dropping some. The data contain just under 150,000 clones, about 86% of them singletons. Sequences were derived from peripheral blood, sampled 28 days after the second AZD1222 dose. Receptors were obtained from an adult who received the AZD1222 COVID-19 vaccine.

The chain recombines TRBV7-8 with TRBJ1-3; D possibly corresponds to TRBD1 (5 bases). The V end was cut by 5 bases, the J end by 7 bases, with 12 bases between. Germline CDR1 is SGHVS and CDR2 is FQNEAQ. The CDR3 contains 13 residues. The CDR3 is CASSPGGLNTIYF. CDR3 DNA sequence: TGTGCCAGCAGCCCGGGGGGTTTGAACACCATATATTTT.

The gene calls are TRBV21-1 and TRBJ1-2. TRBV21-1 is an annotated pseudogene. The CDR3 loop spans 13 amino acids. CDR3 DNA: TGTGCCAGCAGCAAAGGGACCCCCTATGGCTACACCTTC. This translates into CASSKGTPYGYTF.

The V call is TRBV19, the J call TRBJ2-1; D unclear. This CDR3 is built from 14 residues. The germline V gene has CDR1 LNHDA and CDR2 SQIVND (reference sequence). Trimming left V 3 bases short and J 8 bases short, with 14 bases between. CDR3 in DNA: TGTGCCAGTAGTATTCCCTTCAAAGGCCATGAGCAGTTCTTC. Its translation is CASSIPFKGHEQFF.

In DNA, the CDR3 is TGCGCCAGCAGCTTAAGCAAGGGGGCTGGAGTCGGGGAGCTGTTTTTT. It yields the protein CASSLSKGAGVGELFF. The chain joins TRBV5-1 to TRBJ2-2; 7 positions agree with TRBD1. Trimming removed 2 bases from V and 7 bases from J; junction bases left unmatched: 11. Germline assignment: CDR1 SGHRS and CDR2 YFSETQ. The CDR3 length is 16 residues.

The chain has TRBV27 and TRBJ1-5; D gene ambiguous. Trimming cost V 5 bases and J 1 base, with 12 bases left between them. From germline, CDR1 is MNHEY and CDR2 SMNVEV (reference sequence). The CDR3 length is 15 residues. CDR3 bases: TGTGCCAGCAGTATCTCGGGAGCGAGCAATCAGCCCCAGCATTTT. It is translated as CASSISGASNQPQHF.

The CDR3 region is CASSDGQVNQPQHF. The CDR3 DNA is TGTGCCAGCAGCGACGGACAAGTCAATCAGCCCCAGCATTTT. The V and J genes are TRBV6-5 and TRBJ1-5; D may be TRBD1 (5 bases). Germline V CDR1 and CDR2: MNHEY, SVGAGI. V shed 6 bases and J shed 3 bases, with 12 bases lying between them. CDR3 length: 14 amino acids.

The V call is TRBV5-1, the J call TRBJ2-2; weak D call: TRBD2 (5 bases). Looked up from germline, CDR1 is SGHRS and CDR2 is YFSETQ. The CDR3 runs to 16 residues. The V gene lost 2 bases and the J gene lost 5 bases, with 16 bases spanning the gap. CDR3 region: CASSFSTGRRTGELFF. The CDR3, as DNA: TGCGCCAGCAGCTTCTCTACGGGAAGGAGGACCGGGGAGCTGTTTTTT.

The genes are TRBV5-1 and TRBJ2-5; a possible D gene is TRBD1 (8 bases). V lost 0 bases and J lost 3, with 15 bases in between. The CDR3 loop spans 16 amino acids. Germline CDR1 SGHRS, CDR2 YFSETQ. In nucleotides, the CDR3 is TGCGCCAGCAGCTTGGCTACAGGGGGGGCTGAAGAGACCCAGTACTTC. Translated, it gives CASSLATGGAEETQYF.

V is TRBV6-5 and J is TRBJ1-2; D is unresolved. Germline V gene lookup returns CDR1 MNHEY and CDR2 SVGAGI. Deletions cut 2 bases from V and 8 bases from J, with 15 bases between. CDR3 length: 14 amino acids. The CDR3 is CASSYATPAGGYTF. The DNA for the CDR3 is TGTGCCAGCAGTTACGCCACGCCCGCGGGAGGCTACACCTTC.

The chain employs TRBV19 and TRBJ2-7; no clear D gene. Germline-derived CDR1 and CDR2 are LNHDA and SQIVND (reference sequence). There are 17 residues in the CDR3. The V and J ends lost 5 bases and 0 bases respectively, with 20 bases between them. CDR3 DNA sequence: TGTGCCAGTAGTTCCTTGGCGGCCAGACAAAGCTCCTACGAGCAGTACTTC. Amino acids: CASSSLAARQSSYEQYF.

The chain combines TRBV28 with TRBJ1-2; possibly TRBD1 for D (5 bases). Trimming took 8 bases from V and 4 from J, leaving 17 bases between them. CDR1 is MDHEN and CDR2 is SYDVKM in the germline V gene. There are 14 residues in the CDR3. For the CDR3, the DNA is TGTGCCAGCCTCCCGGCGGCCAGGGTCTATGGCTACACCTTC. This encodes CASLPAARVYGYTF.

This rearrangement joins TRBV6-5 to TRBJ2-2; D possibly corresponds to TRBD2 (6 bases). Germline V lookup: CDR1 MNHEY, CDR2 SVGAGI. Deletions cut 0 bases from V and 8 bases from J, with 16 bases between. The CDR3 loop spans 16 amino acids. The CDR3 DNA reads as TGTGCCAGCAGTTACTCGATTACGGGGGAAGCGGGGGAGCTGTTTTTT. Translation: CASSYSITGEAGELFF.

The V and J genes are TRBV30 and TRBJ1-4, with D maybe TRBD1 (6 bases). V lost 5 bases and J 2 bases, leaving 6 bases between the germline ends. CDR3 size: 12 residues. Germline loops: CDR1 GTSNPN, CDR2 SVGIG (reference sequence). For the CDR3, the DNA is TGTGCCTGGGGACAGACTAATGAAAAACTGTTTTTT. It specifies CAWGQTNEKLFF.

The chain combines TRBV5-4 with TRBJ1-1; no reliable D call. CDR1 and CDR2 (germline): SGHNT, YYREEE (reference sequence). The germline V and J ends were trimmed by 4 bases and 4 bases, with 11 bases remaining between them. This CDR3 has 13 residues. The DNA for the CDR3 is TGTGCCAGCAGCAACGGGGTTCTCACTGAAGCTTTCTTT. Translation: CASSNGVLTEAFF.

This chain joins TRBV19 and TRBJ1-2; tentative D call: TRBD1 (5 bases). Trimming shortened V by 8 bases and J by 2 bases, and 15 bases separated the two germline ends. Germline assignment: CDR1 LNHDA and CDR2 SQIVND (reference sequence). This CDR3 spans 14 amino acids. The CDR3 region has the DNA TGTGCCAGTCACCCCCAGGGAGAGAACTATGGCTACACCTTC. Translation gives CASHPQGENYGYTF.

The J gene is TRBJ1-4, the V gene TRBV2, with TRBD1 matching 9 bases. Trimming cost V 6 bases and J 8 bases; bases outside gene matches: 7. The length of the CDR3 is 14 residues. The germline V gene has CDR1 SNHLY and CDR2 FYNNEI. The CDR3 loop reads CASRLRDRAEKLFF. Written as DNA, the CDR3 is TGTGCCAGCAGATTACGGGACAGGGCCGAAAAACTGTTTTTT. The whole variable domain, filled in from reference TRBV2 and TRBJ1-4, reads EPEVTQTPSHQVTQMGQEVILRCVPISNHLYFYWYRQILGQKVEFLVSFYNNEISEKSEIFDDQFSVERPDGSNFTLKIRSTKLEDSAMYFCASRLRDRAEKLFFGSGTQLSVL.